This T cell receptor beta chain was captured by sequencing in a study of Tregs in tolerant kidney transplant recipients. Findings of the study overall: Tregs expanded with activated donor B cells seemed most donor-specific. The small number of patients limits these findings pending further validation.

As regards this clone: Its antigen remains unknown.

Unstimulated Tregs (CD4+CD25+CD127-) and CD4+CD25- non-Tregs were sorted from PBMCs. The germline gives CDR1 SQVTM, CDR2 ANQGSEA. Trimming took 5 bases from V and 3 from J, leaving 14 bases between them. This CDR3 region has 13 residues. This table comes from immunoSEQ multiplex PCR, and its TCRdb copy is limited to in-frame clones, with some not included. The table includes some 88,000 clones, about 92% detected once. The rearrangement joins TRBV29-1 to TRBJ2-7, with D perhaps given as TRBD1 or TRBD2 (7 bases each). The sequenced material came from CD8+ T cells from blood. The sequence derives from a human donor in good health. In nucleotides, the CDR3 is TGCAGCGTTTCCCAGGGGGGGGGCTACGAGCAGTACTTC. This gives the protein CSVSQGGGYEQYF.